A single sample gave rise to the 23 T cell receptor beta chains below, sequenced in a study of blood T cell repertoires in COVID-19. Profiling relied on immunoSEQ multiplex PCR, and the TCRdb table lists in-frame clones only, not all of them. Of approximately 65,000 clones detected, less than 95% appear once; the ten largest clones hold under 6.5%. The sequenced material came from peripheral blood. All receptors come from a woman between 18 and 30 years old with acute or convalescent COVID-19.

This chain connects TRBV28 to TRBJ1-4; tentative D call: TRBD1 (6 bases). The length of the CDR3 is 15 residues. Trimming stripped 5 bases from V and 6 bases from J, with 16 bases between. The germline CDR1 and CDR2 sequences are MDHEN and SYDVKM. The CDR3 region is CASSPQTGWHEKLFF. CDR3 coding DNA: TGTGCCAGCAGTCCACAGACAGGTTGGCATGAAAAACTGTTTTTT.

The J gene is TRBJ1-5, the V gene TRBV12-3 or TRBV12-4, with 11 nucleotides matching TRBD1. The CDR3 extends over 13 amino acids. After removal of 8 bases from V and 7 bases from J, the junction contained 4 bases not matched to a gene. For the CDR3, the DNA is TGTGCCAGCGGACAGGGGGCACGGCAGCCCCAGCATTTT. Its protein product is CASGQGARQPQHF.

Concerning this clone: Distinct nucleotide sequences in the sample also encode this CDR3. The chain links TRBV5-1 to TRBJ1-5; D gene unclear. Germline CDR1 SGHRS, CDR2 YFSETQ. V lost 0 bases to trimming and J lost 6 bases, with 7 bases between them. The CDR3 is made up of 13 amino acids. CDR3 coding DNA: TGCGCCAGCAGCTTGGGAGGTGGTCAGCCCCAGCATTTT. It translates to CASSLGGGQPQHF.

V gene TRBV4-1 combines with J gene TRBJ2-3; 8 nucleotides agree with TRBD1. This CDR3 has 15 residues. Trimming took 4 bases from V and 4 from J; bases not matched to a gene: 7. CDR1 is MGHRA and CDR2 is YSYEKL in the germline V gene. CDR3 nucleotide sequence: TGCGCCAGCAGCCGACAGGGGCGGACTGCAGATACGCAGTATTTT. The encoded protein is CASSRQGRTADTQYF.

This chain connects TRBV5-4 to TRBJ2-1, with D possibly TRBD1 on 5 matching bases. The V and J ends lost 2 bases and 4 bases respectively, with 13 bases between them. Germline CDR1 SGHNT, CDR2 YYREEE (reference sequence). The CDR3 consists of 15 residues. In DNA form, the CDR3 reads TGTGCCAGCAGCTTATTGGCAGGGTTGTACAATGAGCAGTTCTTC. Its translation is CASSLLAGLYNEQFF.

This chain joins TRBV5-1 and TRBJ1-1; D might be TRBD1 (5 bases). The CDR3 is 13 residues long. Germline CDR1 SGHRS, CDR2 YFSETQ. V dropped 4 bases and J dropped 3 bases, with 10 bases sitting between them. CDR3 amino acids: CASSGGTHTEAFF. Here the CDR3 DNA reads TGCGCCAGCAGCGGAGGGACTCACACTGAAGCTTTCTTT.

The chain combines TRBV30 with TRBJ2-3, with D perhaps matching TRBD1 (7 bases). V was cut by 4 bases and J by 14 bases, with 19 bases left in between. CDR3 length equals 12 residues. Germline-derived CDR1 and CDR2 are GTSNPN and SVGIG (reference sequence). The CDR3 is CAWTEGAGPPYF. The CDR3 DNA reads TGTGCCTGGACCGAGGGGGCGGGGCCCCCGTATTTT.

J is TRBJ2-5 and V is TRBV19; possibly TRBD1 for D (5 bases). V was pared by 3 bases and J by 1 base, with 12 bases between. Germline-derived CDR1 and CDR2 are LNHDA and SQIVND (reference sequence). The CDR3 runs 15 residues. The CDR3 region is CASSIRVGIQETQYF. The CDR3 DNA is TGTGCCAGTAGTATCAGGGTGGGGATCCAAGAGACCCAGTACTTC.

The chain is built from TRBV3-1 (or the pseudogene TRBV3-2) and TRBJ1-2, with D perhaps TRBD1 (5 bases). Trimming removed 4 bases from V and 0 bases from J, with 15 bases in between. The CDR3 contains 16 residues. Germline loops: CDR1 LGHDT, CDR2 YNNKEL (reference sequence). The CDR3 sequence: CASSRGTGVSNYGYTF. CDR3 bases: TGTGCCAGCAGCCGTGGAACAGGAGTATCTAACTATGGCTACACCTTC.

This chain joins TRBV25-1 and TRBJ1-3, with a possible D match to TRBD1 (5 bases). The CDR3 totals 13 residues. CDR1 and CDR2 (germline): MGHDK, SYGVNS. Trimming stripped 3 bases from V and 4 bases from J, with 7 bases between. CDR3 coding DNA: TGTGCCAGCAGTGATGCAGGGGGAAACACCATATATTTT. Translating it yields CASSDAGGNTIYF.

This rearrangement joins TRBV11-2 to TRBJ1-2; 7 nucleotides match TRBD1. Germline CDR1 reads SGHAT; CDR2 reads FQNNGV. This CDR3 has 14 residues. The V gene end was trimmed by 6 bases and the J gene end by 2 bases; junction bases not matched to a gene: 6. CDR3 loop: CASSSQGGNYGYTF. The CDR3 nucleotides are TGTGCCAGCAGTTCTCAAGGGGGCAACTATGGCTACACCTTC.

The V and J genes are TRBV5-1 and TRBJ2-7; the D gene is possibly TRBD2 (6 bases). The CDR3 is 15 amino acids. V shed 3 bases and J shed 0 bases, with 13 bases lying between them. Germline V CDR1 and CDR2: SGHRS, YFSETQ. In DNA, the CDR3 is TGCGCCAGCAGCTCGGGACTTAGAGGCTCCTACGAGCAGTACTTC. The encoded protein is CASSSGLRGSYEQYF.

The chain employs TRBV6-2 or TRBV6-3 and TRBJ2-7; D call uncertain. Germline V gene lookup returns CDR1 MNHEY and CDR2 SVGEGT. CDR3 size: 13 residues. V shed 4 bases and J shed 4 bases, with 11 bases lying between them. The CDR3 coding sequence is TGTGCCAGCAGTTTTTCGGTCGATTACGAGCAGTACTTC. As protein: CASSFSVDYEQYF.

The chain joins TRBV18 to TRBJ2-1; 11 nucleotides align to TRBD2. Germline V lookup: CDR1 KGHSH, CDR2 LQKENI. The V and J ends lost 4 bases and 3 bases, in that order; junction bases with no gene match: 5. The CDR3 is made up of 16 amino acids. The DNA of the CDR3 is TGTGCCAGCTCACGACCACTAGCGGGAGTCTACAATGAGCAGTTCTTC. This sequence encodes CASSRPLAGVYNEQFF. Looking up the rest from reference TRBV18 and TRBJ2-1 gives the full variable domain: NAGVMQNPRHLVRRRGQEARLRCSPMKGHSHVYWYRQLPEEGLKFMVYLQKENIIDESGMPKERFSAEFPKEGPSILRIQQVVRGDSAAYFCASSRPLAGVYNEQFFGPGTRLTVL.

This clone was detected a few times. The CDR3 loop reads CASSLIAGASNTGELFF. CDR3 nucleotide sequence: TGTGCCAGCAGCTTAATAGCGGGAGCCTCGAACACCGGGGAGCTGTTTTTT. This chain joins TRBV7-6 and TRBJ2-2; 9 bases fit TRBD2. This CDR3 has 17 residues. Germline V lookup: CDR1 SGHVS, CDR2 FNYEAQ. V trimming: 2 bases; J trimming: 0 bases; junction bases outside the gene matches: 4.

This clone has just one count. DNA of the CDR3: TGTGCCTGGAGTGTAGGGACATTCTACGAGCAGTACTTC. Protein product: CAWSVGTFYEQYF. V gene TRBV30 combines with J gene TRBJ2-7, with a possible D match to TRBD1 (6 bases). The germline gives CDR1 GTSNPN, CDR2 SVGIG (reference sequence). The length of the CDR3 is 13 residues. V shed 0 bases and J shed 3 bases, with 9 bases lying between them.

CDR3: CASSLYAVSYEQYF. CDR3 nucleotide sequence: TGTGCCAGCAGTTTATATGCGGTCTCCTACGAGCAGTACTTC. The chain joins TRBV28 to TRBJ2-7; D unresolved. From germline, CDR1 is MDHEN and CDR2 SYDVKM. This CDR3 is 14 amino acids long. The germline V and J ends were trimmed by 1 base and 0 bases, with 7 bases remaining between them.

This chain connects TRBV30 to TRBJ1-5; D uncertain. This CDR3 is built from 13 residues. V was clipped by 2 bases and J by 5 bases, with 10 bases between them. Germline V lookup: CDR1 GTSNPN, CDR2 SVGIG (reference sequence). The CDR3 DNA is TGTGCCTGGAGTCCCCACGGGGATCAGCCCCAGCATTTT. Translation gives CAWSPHGDQPQHF.

This clone has just one count. The chain recombines TRBV5-1 with TRBJ1-1; D is ambiguous. The V gene's germline CDR1 is SGHRS and CDR2 YFSETQ. The V end lost 0 bases, the J end lost 6 bases, and 12 bases lay between the germline ends. This CDR3 contains 14 residues. The CDR3 bases are TGCGCCAGCAGCTTGGAGCCTACTTTGTCTGAAGCTTTCTTT. This encodes CASSLEPTLSEAFF.

The chain employs TRBV11-3 and TRBJ2-3; 8 positions match TRBD2. The CDR3 runs to 14 residues. J lost 5 bases, V lost 3 bases, and 4 bases had no gene match. From germline, CDR1 is SGHNT and CDR2 YENEEA. CDR3 coding DNA: TGTGCCAGCAGCTTCGGGGGGGCCAAAGATACGCAGTATTTT. Its translation is CASSFGGAKDTQYF.

The V call is TRBV6-2 or TRBV6-3, the J call TRBJ2-6, with D unresolved. The CDR3 covers 17 residues. V lost 2 bases, J lost 0 bases, and 11 bases lay in between. Germline assignment: CDR1 MNHEY and CDR2 SVGEGT. The CDR3 here is CASSYPYRRSGANVLTF. The CDR3 DNA sequence: TGTGCCAGCAGTTACCCCTACAGACGCTCTGGGGCCAACGTCCTGACTTTC.

The chain couples TRBV9 to TRBJ1-5, with D possibly matching TRBD1 (5 bases). The V gene's germline CDR1 is SGDLS and CDR2 YYNGEE. V was clipped by 3 bases and J by 7 bases, with 17 bases between them. The length of the CDR3 is 15 residues. The DNA of the CDR3 is TGTGCCAGCAGCGCCTCACCGGGGGGGAACCAGCCCCAGCATTTT. It codes for CASSASPGGNQPQHF.

The genes are TRBV11-2 and TRBJ1-3; a weak D match, TRBD1 (6 bases). CDR3 length: 17 amino acids. CDR1 is SGHAT, CDR2 FQNNGV, per germline. The V end was cut by 1 base, the J end by 1 base, with 14 bases between. The CDR3: CASSLVGAGASGNTIYF. In DNA form, the CDR3 reads TGTGCCAGCAGCTTAGTAGGGGCGGGGGCGTCTGGAAACACCATATATTTT.